This T cell receptor (beta chain) comes out of a study of human T cells and chemical hapten exposure. Study findings and constraints: The study found that DPC sensitization did not change TCRs above 1 in 1000 frequency.

Trimming took 4 bases from V and 7 from J; bases not matched to a gene: 6. The V gene's germline CDR1 is SGHRS and CDR2 YFSETQ. This CDR3 contains 16 residues. This clonotype was seen ten or more times. Antigen unknown. In TCRdb, the RACE reads were re-called with MiXCR into one record per CDR3 protein. The data show some 82,000 distinct CDR3 sequences, roughly 10% seen once. Time point denoted: patch test 1, 2 weeks after DPC sensitization. Noted treatment: therapeutic diphenylcyclopropenone sensitization with weekly scalp DPC. The receptor comes from a woman aged 45-59 years with alopecia areata. Some clones in this sample may be carry-over from other donors' samples. The starting material was whole blood, obtained in connection with sensitization to the hapten diphenylcyclopropenone (DPC). V gene TRBV5-1 combines with J gene TRBJ2-1; 15 bases line up with TRBD2. CDR3 DNA: TGCGCCAGCAGCGGGCGGACTAGCGGGAGGGGGAATGAGCAGTTCTTC. Translation: CASSGRTSGRGNEQFF.